This T cell receptor (beta chain) came from a study of shared clonotypes between healthy human individuals. General study findings and limits: Sharing across a few donors was seen in 4% to 5.5% of naive CD4 clonotypes. Generally, naive subsets (rather than memory subsets) showed larger estimated richness.

The germline V and J ends were trimmed by 3 bases and 3 bases, with 5 bases remaining between them. The CDR3 spans 12 residues. CDR1 and CDR2 (germline): ENHRY, SYGVKD. TCRdb's copy holds only in-frame clones and misses some; the assay was immunoSEQ multiplex PCR. The sample has some 2,000,000 clones; nearly 97% are singletons. This clone was seen once. Its antigen remains unknown. The clonotype comes from a man aged 18 to 30 in good health. The specimen was naive CD4+ T cells sorted from blood. As to subset: CD45RA+ positively selected. The chain joins TRBV10-3 to TRBJ1-1; D not certain. CDR3 nucleotide sequence: TGTGCCATCAGTGATTTGGACACTGAAGCTTTCTTT. Residues: CAISDLDTEAFF.